This is a list of T cell receptor beta chains from one sample in a study of tumor-infiltrating lymphocytes in primary liver carcinoma. Via MiXCR, TCRdb re-called the multiplex PCR reads, giving one row per CDR3 protein. The sample gives tens of thousands of distinct CDR3 sequences, roughly 80% of which show up once; under 35% is in the top ten. The material sequenced was liver tumor tissue from sampling region 5. These receptors originate from a woman in her twenties or thirties with primary liver carcinoma and hepatitis B virus infection. The CDR3 runs from the conserved cysteine through the conserved F or W. A D gene is named only where the DNA matches it firmly. Some rows have no size entry. The others give once, few or many, or a class for an expanded clone.

J | V | D | size | length | CDR3 | DNA
TRBJ1-1 | TRBV11-2 | TRBD1 | - | 14 | CVSRTLGQGGVAFF | TGTGTCAGCAGGACCCTAGGACAGGGCGGTGTAGCTTTCTTT
TRBJ2-2 | TRBV5-1 | - | - | 17 | CASNLGHRDKNTGELFF | TGCGCTAGCAATTTGGGGCACAGGGACAAGAACACCGGGGAGCTGTTTTTT
TRBJ2-7 | TRBV6-2/TRBV6-3 | - | - | 15 | CASGYYRDKRDEQYF | TGTGCCAGCGGTTACTACCGAGACAAAAGGGATGAGCAGTACTTC
TRBJ2-5 | TRBV6-1 | - | few | 15 | CASSWIGVIQEAQYF | TGTGCCAGCAGCTGGATAGGAGTTATACAAGAGGCCCAGTACTTC
TRBJ1-6 | TRBV11-3 | - | - | 15 | CASSFKWGYNSPHHF | TGTGCCAGTAGCTTTAAGTGGGGCTATAATTCACCCCACCACTTT
TRBJ2-2 | TRBV11-1 | - | - | 15 | CASSLANTHTGELFF | TGTGCCAGCAGCTTAGCAAACACACACACCGGGGAGCTGTTTTTT
TRBJ2-3 | TRBV4-1 | - | - | 16 | CVSSQDGHRATGTQYF | TGCGTCAGTAGCCAAGACGGACATCGGGCCACAGGTACGCAGTATTTT
TRBJ2-7 | TRBV6-5 | TRBD1 | - | 14 | CASSYDRGPYEKYF | TGTGCCAGCAGTTACGACAGGGGCCCCTACGAGAAGTACTTC
TRBJ1-2 | TRBV4-3 | TRBD1 | - | 20 | CASSQGGGRDRTATNYGYTF | TGCGCCAGCAGCCAAGGCGGAGGAAGGGACAGAACCGCTACTAACTATGGCTACACCTTC
TRBJ2-3 | TRBV11-2 | TRBD1 | once | 16 | CAGSRTRQGMGDTQYF | TGTGCTGGCAGCCGGACGCGACAGGGAATGGGAGATACGCAGTATTTT
TRBJ2-3 | TRBV5-6 | - | - | 16 | CASSWTGRVSKDTQYF | TGTGCCAGCAGTTGGACCGGGAGAGTGAGCAAAGATACGCAGTATTTT
TRBJ2-6 | TRBV5-5 | - | - | 17 | CASSLLWAASGANVLTF | TGTGCCAGCAGCCTACTATGGGCCGCTTCTGGGGCCAACGTCCTGACTTTC
TRBJ1-2 | TRBV12-3/TRBV12-4 | - | - | 14 | CASSLSAWGYDCTF | TGTGCCAGCAGTTTATCCGCATGGGGCTATGACTGCACCTTC
TRBJ2-1 | TRBV11-2 | - | few | 14 | CASSPDSRYREQFF | TGTGCCAGCAGTCCGGACTCGAGGTATAGGGAGCAGTTCTTC
TRBJ2-7 | TRBV5-8 | - | - | 16 | CTISFEMRELPYEQYF | TGTACCATCAGCTTTGAGATGCGGGAACTTCCTTACGAGCAGTACTTC
TRBJ1-3 | TRBV20-1 | - | many | 13 | CSARGFSGNTIYF | TGCAGTGCAAGGGGTTTCTCTGGAAACACCATATATTTT
TRBJ2-2 | TRBV6-5 | - | - | 18 | CASSYSPRVGSGTWELFF | -
TRBJ2-2 | TRBV6-5 | - | - | 15 | CAGSLMGLNTGELFF | TGTGCCGGCAGTCTCATGGGACTGAATACCGGGGAGCTGTTTTTT
TRBJ2-1 | TRBV28 | - | - | 15 | CACSFGWELYNEQFF | TGTGCCTGCAGCTTTGGGTGGGAGCTCTACAATGAGCAGTTCTTC